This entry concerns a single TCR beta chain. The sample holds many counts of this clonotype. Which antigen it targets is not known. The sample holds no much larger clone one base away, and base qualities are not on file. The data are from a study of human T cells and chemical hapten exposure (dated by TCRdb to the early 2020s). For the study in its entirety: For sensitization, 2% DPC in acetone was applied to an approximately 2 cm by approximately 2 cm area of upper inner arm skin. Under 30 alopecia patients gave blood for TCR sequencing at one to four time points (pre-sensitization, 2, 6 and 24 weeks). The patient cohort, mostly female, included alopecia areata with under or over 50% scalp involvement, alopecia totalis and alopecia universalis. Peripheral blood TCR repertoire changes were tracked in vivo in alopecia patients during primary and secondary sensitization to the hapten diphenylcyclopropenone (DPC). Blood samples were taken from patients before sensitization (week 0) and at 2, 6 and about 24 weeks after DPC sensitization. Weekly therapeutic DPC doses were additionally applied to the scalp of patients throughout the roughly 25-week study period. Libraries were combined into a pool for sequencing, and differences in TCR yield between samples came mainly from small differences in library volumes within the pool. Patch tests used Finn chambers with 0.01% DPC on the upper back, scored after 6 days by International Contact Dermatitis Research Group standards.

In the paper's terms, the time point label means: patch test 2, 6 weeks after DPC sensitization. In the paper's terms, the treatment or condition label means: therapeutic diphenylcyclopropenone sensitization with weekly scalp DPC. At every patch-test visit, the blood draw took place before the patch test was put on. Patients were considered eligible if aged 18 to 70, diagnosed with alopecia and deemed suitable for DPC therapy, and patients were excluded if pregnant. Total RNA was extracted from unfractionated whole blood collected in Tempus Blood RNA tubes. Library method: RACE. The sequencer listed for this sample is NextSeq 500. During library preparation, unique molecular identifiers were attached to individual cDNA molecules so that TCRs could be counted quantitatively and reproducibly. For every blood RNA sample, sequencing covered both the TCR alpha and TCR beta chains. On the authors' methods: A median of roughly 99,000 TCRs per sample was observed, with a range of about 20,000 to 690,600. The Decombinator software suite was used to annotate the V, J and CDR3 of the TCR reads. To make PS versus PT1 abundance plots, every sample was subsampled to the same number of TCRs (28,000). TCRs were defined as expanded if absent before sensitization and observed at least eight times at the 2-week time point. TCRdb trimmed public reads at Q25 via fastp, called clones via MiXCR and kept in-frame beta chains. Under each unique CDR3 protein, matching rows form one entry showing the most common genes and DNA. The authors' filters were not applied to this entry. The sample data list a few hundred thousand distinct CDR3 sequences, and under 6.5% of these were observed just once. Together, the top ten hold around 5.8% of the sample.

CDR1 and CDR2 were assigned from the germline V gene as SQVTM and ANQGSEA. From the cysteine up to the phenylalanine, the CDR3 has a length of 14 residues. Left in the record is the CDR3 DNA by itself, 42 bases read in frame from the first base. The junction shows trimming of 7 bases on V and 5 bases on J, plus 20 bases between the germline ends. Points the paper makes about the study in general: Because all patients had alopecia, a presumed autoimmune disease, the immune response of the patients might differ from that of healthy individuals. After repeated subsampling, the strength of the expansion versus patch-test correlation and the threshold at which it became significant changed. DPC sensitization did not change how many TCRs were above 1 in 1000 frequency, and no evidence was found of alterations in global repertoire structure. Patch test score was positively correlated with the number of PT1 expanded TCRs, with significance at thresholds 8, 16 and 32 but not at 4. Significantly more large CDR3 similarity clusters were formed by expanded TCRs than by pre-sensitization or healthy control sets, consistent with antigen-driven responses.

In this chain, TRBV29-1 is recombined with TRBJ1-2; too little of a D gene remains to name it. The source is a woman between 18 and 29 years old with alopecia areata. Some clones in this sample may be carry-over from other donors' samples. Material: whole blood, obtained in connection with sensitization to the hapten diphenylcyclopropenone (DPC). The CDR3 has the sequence CSADPDGGLYGYTF. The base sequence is TGCAGCGCCGACCCTGACGGCGGCCTTTATGGCTACACCTTC.